This T cell receptor (beta chain) was obtained from a study of T cell responses to AZD1222 COVID-19 vaccine. Comments on this clone: Antigen specificity is unknown.

Sequencing used immunoSEQ multiplex PCR; TCRdb keeps in-frame clones, though not all of them. The sample includes some 120,000 clones, around 88% of them seen just once. General study findings and limits: There were vaccine-associated CD4 TCRs across spike, dominant at 160-218 and 743-854. Nearly half of spike-specific TCRs reportedly target unmutated variant regions. Repertoire collection took place solely once the T cell response had peaked. White British donors predominated, females outnumbered males, and clonal diversity was possibly underestimated.

V was cut by 6 bases and J by 1 base, with 10 bases left in between. The germline CDR1 and CDR2 sequences are SNHLY and FYNNEI. The CDR3 loop spans 14 amino acids. This sample comprised peripheral blood, obtained on day 0 of MenACWY control vaccination. J is TRBJ1-3 and V is TRBV2, with unresolved D. The TCR sequence derives from an adult in good health. The CDR3 here is CASSASYSGNTIYF. CDR3 bases: TGTGCCAGCAGCGCAAGTTATTCTGGAAACACCATATATTTT.